Listed here are 24 T cell receptor beta chains from one sample, sequenced in a study of cytomegalovirus exposure and HLA in healthy donors. The PCR made use of 60 Vbeta and 13 Jbeta primers. The method was immunoSEQ multiplex PCR; TCRdb's version includes in-frame clones alone and lacks a portion of them. The table has about 110,000 clones, around 70% seen once. The sequencing sample was made of PBMCs. These TCRs come from a boy aged 10-17 years in good health and CMV-seronegative.

The chain couples TRBV5-6 to TRBJ2-1; 13 nucleotides match TRBD2. The CDR3 is made up of 15 amino acids. CDR1 and CDR2 from the germline V gene are SGHDT and YYEEEE. Unmatched junction bases numbered 5, after V lost 3 bases and J lost 8 bases. In nucleotides, the CDR3 is TGTGCCAGCAGCTCCTGGACTAGCGGGAGCCATGAGCAGTTCTTC. This translates into CASSSWTSGSHEQFF.

This sequence joins TRBV10-3 and TRBJ2-1; the D gene is possibly TRBD2 (7 bases). The V and J ends lost 0 bases and 7 bases respectively, with 13 bases between them. Germline V CDR1 and CDR2: ENHRY, SYGVKD. The CDR3 is made up of 15 amino acids. The CDR3 reads CAISESPRGGNEQFF. The CDR3 DNA reads TGTGCCATCAGTGAGTCGCCCAGGGGAGGGAATGAGCAGTTCTTC.

The chain couples TRBV6-1 to TRBJ2-3; tentatively, D is TRBD1 (5 bases). Deletions cut 4 bases from V and 2 bases from J, with 13 bases between. This CDR3 is 15 amino acids long. Germline lookup yields CDR1 MNHNS and CDR2 SASEGT. CDR3 sequence: CASSGQGAHTDTQYF. The CDR3 DNA sequence: TGTGCCAGCAGTGGCCAAGGGGCCCACACAGATACGCAGTATTTT.

CDR3 amino acids: CASSAARLGTDTQYF. The CDR3 DNA follows: TGTGCCAGCAGTGCCGCCAGGCTCGGTACAGATACGCAGTATTTT. V usage is TRBV6-5 and J usage is TRBJ2-3, with D uncertain. Germline CDR1 reads MNHEY; CDR2 reads SVGAGI. Trimming stripped 5 bases from V and 3 bases from J, with 15 bases between. This CDR3 comprises 15 residues.

The rearrangement uses TRBV7-8 and TRBJ2-1; 12 nucleotides agree with TRBD2. Per germline, CDR1 SGHVS and CDR2 FQNEAQ. Trimming cost V 1 base and J 1 base; bases outside gene matches: 5. The CDR3 has 18 residues. The DNA for the CDR3 is TGTGCCAGCAGCTTAGGGCTAGCGGGAGGGTTGTCCTACAATGAGCAGTTCTTC. Protein product: CASSLGLAGGLSYNEQFF.

J is TRBJ1-1 and V is TRBV29-1; D is possibly TRBD1 (5 bases). From germline, CDR1 is SQVTM and CDR2 ANQGSEA. This CDR3 contains 14 residues. The V end lost 7 bases, the J end lost 0 bases, and 15 bases lay between the germline ends. The chain's CDR3 is CSAAGGHMNTEAFF. The CDR3 DNA reads TGCAGCGCTGCGGGAGGACATATGAACACTGAAGCTTTCTTT.

The chain joins TRBV2 to TRBJ1-5; 9 bases match TRBD1. This CDR3 comprises 15 residues. V shed 8 bases, J shed 1 base, and the junction held 6 bases outside the gene matches. From germline, CDR1 is SNHLY and CDR2 FYNNEI. The DNA of the CDR3 is TGTGCCAGCTCATTAGACAGGGGGAGCAATCAGCCCCAGCATTTT. Translated, it gives CASSLDRGSNQPQHF.

The chain links TRBV5-1 to TRBJ2-3; TRBD2 matches 11 bases. The trim removed 3 bases at V and 2 bases at J, leaving 5 bases unmatched. The CDR3 loop spans 16 amino acids. Germline V gene lookup returns CDR1 SGHRS and CDR2 YFSETQ. CDR3 coding DNA: TGCGCCAGCAGCTGGGGGACTAGCGGACCCACAGATACGCAGTATTTT. Protein sequence: CASSWGTSGPTDTQYF.

This clone was counted between two and nine times. The V and J genes are TRBV10-3 and TRBJ1-6; 10 bases are a match to TRBD1. The CDR3 spans 15 residues. The V segment lost 6 bases and the J segment 14 bases; nucleotides outside the gene matches: 13. CDR1 and CDR2 from the germline V gene are ENHRY and SYGVKD. CDR3 bases: TGTGCCATCAGCCACTCCGGGACAGGGGTGCAATCCCTCCACTTT. Protein sequence: CAISHSGTGVQSLHF.

A few counts support this clone. The rearrangement joins TRBV11-2 to TRBJ2-2; 8 nucleotides align to TRBD1. The CDR3 is 16 residues long. The V gene's germline CDR1 is SGHAT and CDR2 FQNNGV. V trimming: 5 bases; J trimming: 1 base; junction bases outside the gene matches: 6. CDR3 coding DNA: TGTGCCAGCAGCCCACAGGGGGTGATGAACACCGGGGAGCTGTTTTTT. Its protein product is CASSPQGVMNTGELFF.

In this sample, this clone turned up a few times. The chain employs TRBV28 and TRBJ1-1; tentatively, D is TRBD1 (5 bases). Trimming pared 6 bases from V and 1 base from J, leaving 15 bases between. This CDR3 contains 15 residues. From germline, CDR1 is MDHEN and CDR2 SYDVKM. As DNA, the CDR3 is TGTGCCAGCAGAACCCAATTCGGGGGGAACACTGAAGCTTTCTTT. The encoded protein is CASRTQFGGNTEAFF.

This chain uses TRBV10-3 with TRBJ2-5; D possibly corresponds to TRBD2 (6 bases). The V and J ends lost 4 bases and 5 bases respectively, with 17 bases between them. Germline V gives CDR1 ENHRY, CDR2 SYGVKD. The CDR3 is 15 residues long. The CDR3 DNA sequence: TGTGCCATCAGTGGGAGGGACGGAGTGTCGGAGACCCAGTACTTC. It specifies CAISGRDGVSETQYF.

The sample holds a few counts of this clone. The V call is TRBV18, the J call TRBJ2-3; the match to TRBD2 covers 9 bases. Trimming at V came to 6 bases and at J to 2 bases, leaving 9 bases not matched to a gene. Germline CDR1 KGHSH, CDR2 LQKENI. The CDR3 has 16 residues. The CDR3 loop is CASSPTRTSVTDTQYF. For the CDR3, the DNA is TGTGCCAGCTCCCCTACCCGGACTAGCGTCACAGATACGCAGTATTTT.

The V and J genes are TRBV9 and TRBJ1-1; tentative D call: TRBD1 (6 bases). V was pared by 0 bases and J by 10 bases, with 10 bases between. This CDR3 contains 12 residues. The germline V gene encodes CDR1 SGDLS and CDR2 YYNGEE. The CDR3 DNA follows: TGTGCCAGCAGCGTAGTAGGGGGACCAGCTTTCTTT. Protein product: CASSVVGGPAFF.

CDR3: CASSLAAGFGEKLFF. The CDR3 DNA reads TGTGCCAGCAGCTTAGCAGCGGGGTTTGGGGAAAAACTGTTTTTT. This rearrangement joins TRBV11-2 to TRBJ1-4; D unclear. This CDR3 is 15 amino acids long. The germline CDR1 and CDR2 sequences are SGHAT and FQNNGV. Trimming took off 1 base at V and 8 bases at J, with 14 bases between the two ends.

The rearrangement links TRBV11-3 to TRBJ1-5, with a possible D match to TRBD1 (6 bases). V shed 3 bases and J shed 0 bases, with 12 bases lying between them. The germline CDR1 and CDR2 sequences are SGHNT and YENEEA. CDR3 length: 16 amino acids. The CDR3 reads CASSLTKGDSNQPQHF. CDR3 coding DNA: TGTGCCAGCAGCTTGACGAAGGGGGATAGCAATCAGCCCCAGCATTTT.

The rearrangement links TRBV28 to TRBJ2-5, with D perhaps TRBD2 (7 bases). CDR3 length: 14 residues. V was shortened by 3 bases and J by 1 base, with 9 bases between the two germline ends. Germline V lookup: CDR1 MDHEN, CDR2 SYDVKM. CDR3 amino acids: CASSLGGGQETQYF. CDR3 nucleotide sequence: TGTGCCAGCAGTTTGGGAGGGGGCCAAGAGACCCAGTACTTC.

The chain uses TRBV19 and TRBJ2-7, with 11 bases that match TRBD2. Germline V CDR1 and CDR2: LNHDA, SQIVND (reference sequence). The trim removed 3 bases at V and 2 bases at J, leaving 3 bases unmatched. This CDR3 has 15 residues. CDR3 region: CASSILAGGTYEQYF. The CDR3 DNA reads as TGTGCCAGTAGTATTTTAGCGGGAGGGACCTACGAGCAGTACTTC.

The chain joins TRBV6-5 to TRBJ1-1; no firm D call. The CDR3 has 14 amino acids. V shed 7 bases and J shed 6 bases, with 18 bases lying between them. Germline V gene lookup returns CDR1 MNHEY and CDR2 SVGAGI. The CDR3 sequence is CASIPTTDSAEAFF. The DNA for the CDR3 is TGTGCCAGCATCCCGACCACAGATTCCGCTGAAGCTTTCTTT.

The chain joins TRBV5-4 to TRBJ1-2, with D possibly matching TRBD1 (5 bases). The CDR3 covers 14 residues. Trimming stripped 0 bases from V and 4 bases from J, with 10 bases between. CDR1 SGHNT and CDR2 YYREEE come from the germline V gene (reference sequence). The CDR3 DNA sequence: TGTGCCAGCAGCTTGGATCGGGGGTTCTATGGCTACACCTTC. This encodes CASSLDRGFYGYTF.

V gene TRBV2 combines with J gene TRBJ1-1; D is undetermined. Germline CDR1 SNHLY, CDR2 FYNNEI. Trimming took off 6 bases at V and 11 bases at J, with 10 bases between the two ends. This CDR3 has 10 residues. The DNA for the CDR3 is TGTGCCAGCAGCCTCCCGGTGGCTTTCTTT. This codes for CASSLPVAFF.

This clone was seen more than once but under ten times. The V and J genes are TRBV10-3 and TRBJ1-1, with D unclear. The CDR3 consists of 13 residues. The germline V gene has CDR1 ENHRY and CDR2 SYGVKD. V was cut by 5 bases and J by 4 bases, with 11 bases left in between. DNA for the CDR3: TGTGCCATCAGTTCTCTCGAGAGCACTGAAGCTTTCTTT. Amino acid sequence: CAISSLESTEAFF.

The J gene is TRBJ2-1, the V gene TRBV5-4; no firm D call. Trimming cost V 0 bases and J 0 bases, with 7 bases left between them. This CDR3 region has 15 residues. CDR1 SGHNT and CDR2 YYREEE come from the germline V gene (reference sequence). The CDR3: CASSLGASSYNEQFF. As DNA, the CDR3 is TGTGCCAGCAGCTTGGGGGCAAGCTCCTACAATGAGCAGTTCTTC.

The chain employs TRBV6-5 and TRBJ2-1, with 9 bases that match TRBD1. Trimming took 8 bases from V and 5 from J; bases not matched to a gene: 4. Germline V gene data show CDR1 as MNHEY and CDR2 as SVGAGI. This CDR3 is 13 amino acids long. The CDR3 DNA is TGTGCCAGCCGGGACAGGGACCACAATGAGCAGTTCTTC. Protein product: CASRDRDHNEQFF.